This entry is about one T cell receptor beta chain. What it binds is unknown. One entry per CDR3 protein results from TCRdb running MiXCR on the 5' RACE reads. Seen here are fewer than 350,000 distinct CDR3 sequences, around 10% observed once, and the top ten hold about 10%. The data originate from a study of CD8 T cells in ankylosing spondylitis. Trimming pared 7 bases from V and 6 bases from J, leaving 10 bases between. CDR1 and CDR2 from the germline V gene are MNHNS and SASEGT. The CDR3 runs 11 residues. Findings and limits, study-wide: Clones tied to disease were said to be significantly enriched in matched ankylosing spondylitis synovial fluid.

Sequencing used blood, either unsorted or a sorted T cell fraction (not recorded which). The V gene is TRBV6-1, the J gene TRBJ2-7, with D possibly TRBD2 on 5 matching bases. This sequence was found in a female donor with ankylosing spondylitis or in good health (not recorded which). In nucleotides, the CDR3 is TGTGCCAGCACGGAGGTTTCCGAGCAGTACTTC. Encoded protein: CASTEVSEQYF.